The 2 T cell receptor beta chains below all came from one sample that was sequenced in a study of blood T cell repertoires in COVID-19. Clones were sequenced by immunoSEQ multiplex PCR, and TCRdb holds only the in-frame ones, with some missing. The sample records under 300,000 clones, about nine tenths being singletons. The sample comprised peripheral blood. All receptors come from a man in his thirties or forties with COVID-19, enrolled during active disease.

The rearrangement joins TRBV18 to TRBJ1-3; D unclear. Per germline, CDR1 KGHSH and CDR2 LQKENI. Trimming removed 3 bases at V and 7 bases at J, with 13 bases between. The CDR3 length is 14 residues. CDR3: CASSPTRSPNTIYF. The CDR3, as DNA: TGTGCCAGCTCACCGACACGTTCCCCTAACACCATATATTTT.

The chain has TRBV27 and TRBJ2-3, with D possibly being TRBD1 (7 bases). The CDR3 is made up of 15 amino acids. Trimming cost V 2 bases and J 2 bases, with 11 bases left between them. CDR1 and CDR2 from the germline V gene are MNHEY and SMNVEV (reference sequence). The CDR3 bases are TGTGCCAGCAGTTTAAGGAGGGGGCCCACAGATACGCAGTATTTT. It yields the protein CASSLRRGPTDTQYF.